This T cell receptor (beta chain) was recorded in a study of T-cell memory formation after mild COVID-19. Barcoded TCR alpha and TCR beta cDNA libraries with UMIs came from 5'RACE using constant-segment primers. Each CDR3 protein is one row after TCRdb ran MiXCR on the 5' RACE reads. Of approximately 560,000 distinct CDR3 sequences in the sample, roughly 17% are singletons; the top ten hold 8.1%. Between the trimmed V and J ends, which lost 5 bases and 3 bases, there was a span of 23 bases. Looked up from germline, CDR1 is SEHNR and CDR2 is FQNEAQ (reference sequence). CDR3 length equals 18 residues. Findings and caveats of the study: In pre-infection memory, a portion of responding clones appeared, which suggested that cross-reactive memory joined. Among CD4+ contracting clones, most were CM and EM, and CD8+ ones EMRA.

This clonotype has just a few counts. What it recognizes is unknown. This TCR came from an adult woman who had mild COVID-19 (a few samples of this study predate the infection). Cell type and time point are not known. The specimen was PBMCs or a T cell subset sorted from them (not recorded which). The V gene is TRBV7-9, the J gene TRBJ1-5; D might be TRBD1 (6 bases). CDR3 DNA sequence: TGTGCCAGCAGCCTCAGGGGAGCAAGGATTATAGACAATCAGCCCCAGCATTTT. Encoded protein: CASSLRGARIIDNQPQHF.